The 17 T cell receptor beta chains reported below all come from one sample, sequenced in a study of neurological immune-mediated disorders. Regarding time point: longitudinal time-point 3. TCRdb re-called the 5' RACE reads through MiXCR, storing one row per CDR3 protein. The sample contains under 130,000 distinct CDR3 sequences, roughly a tenth of which appear only once. Sequencing was carried out using PBMCs. The source is a female donor with HTLV-1-associated myelopathy (HAM/TSP).

This clonotype appeared many times. CDR3: CSARDRGGNTGELFF. For the CDR3, the DNA is TGCAGTGCTAGAGATCGGGGGGGCAACACCGGGGAGCTGTTTTTT. The rearrangement links TRBV20-1 to TRBJ2-2; 8 bases agree with TRBD2. CDR1 and CDR2 from the germline V gene are DFQATT and SNEGSKA (reference sequence). The V segment lost 0 bases and the J segment 2 bases; nucleotides outside the gene matches: 2. The CDR3 is 15 residues long.

This clonotype was observed many times. This chain connects TRBV5-6 to TRBJ2-1, with D perhaps TRBD2 (5 bases). V was pared by 3 bases and J by 3 bases, with 7 bases between. The germline V gene encodes CDR1 SGHDT and CDR2 YYEEEE. This CDR3 is built from 13 residues. The CDR3 region has the DNA TGTGCCAGCAGCTCGGACTTCTACAATGAGCAGTTCTTC. It codes for CASSSDFYNEQFF.

This clonotype showed up just a few times. The chain links TRBV5-6 to TRBJ1-6, with D unclear. CDR1 SGHDT and CDR2 YYEEEE come from the germline V gene. This CDR3 spans 14 amino acids. With 4 bases removed from V and 10 bases from J, the gap between germline ends came to 15 bases. The CDR3 loop is CASSLGPGGSPLHF. Written as DNA, the CDR3 is TGTGCCAGCAGCCTTGGGCCGGGCGGCTCACCCCTCCACTTT.

This clonotype showed up many times. The chain couples TRBV20-1 to TRBJ2-7; D is perhaps TRBD1 (7 bases). CDR1 is DFQATT, CDR2 SNEGSKA, per germline (reference sequence). Trimming shortened V by 1 base and J by 13 bases, and 17 bases separated the two germline ends. The CDR3 loop spans 12 amino acids. CDR3 in amino acids: CSARGEDRQRYF. The CDR3 DNA follows: TGCAGTGCTAGAGGGGAGGACAGGCAGAGATACTTC.

This clonotype was seen many times. Here the CDR3 reads CASSSGASEYNEQFF. The DNA for the CDR3 is TGCGCCAGCAGCTCGGGGGCTAGCGAATACAATGAGCAGTTCTTC. V gene TRBV5-1 combines with J gene TRBJ2-1; either TRBD1 or TRBD2 may supply D (6 bases each). Germline assignment: CDR1 SGHRS and CDR2 YFSETQ. The CDR3 consists of 15 residues. V lost 3 bases and J 4 bases, leaving 14 bases between the germline ends.

This clonotype was counted many times. The chain links TRBV10-3 to TRBJ2-1, with D perhaps TRBD1 or TRBD2 (5 bases each). V was clipped by 11 bases and J by 5 bases, with 16 bases between them. CDR3 size: 13 residues. Germline lookup yields CDR1 ENHRY and CDR2 SYGVKD. CDR3 protein: CASEDEGNNEQFF. The CDR3 DNA sequence: TGTGCCTCCGAGGACGAGGGGAACAATGAGCAGTTCTTC.

This clonotype has ten or more counts. V and J are TRBV7-2 and TRBJ2-1; a possible D gene is TRBD2 (6 bases). The germline V gene has CDR1 SGHTA and CDR2 FQGNSA. This CDR3 contains 15 residues. V lost 6 bases to trimming and J lost 0 bases, with 12 bases between them. CDR3 loop: CASRGAGSSYNEQFF. CDR3 nucleotide sequence: TGTGCCAGCAGGGGTGCGGGGAGCTCCTACAATGAGCAGTTCTTC.

There are many counts of this clonotype. The chain employs TRBV4-2 and TRBJ2-3; tentatively, D is TRBD2 (5 bases). Looked up from germline, CDR1 is LGHNA and CDR2 is YNFKEQ. V lost 0 bases to trimming and J lost 4 bases, with 11 bases between them. This CDR3 contains 15 residues. CDR3 residues: CASSQDSNGADTQYF. Written as DNA, the CDR3 is TGTGCCAGCAGCCAAGATTCCAACGGGGCAGATACGCAGTATTTT.

Ten or more counts support this clonotype. The chain is built from TRBV24-1 and TRBJ1-5; D call uncertain. The CDR3 consists of 12 residues. V was cut by 3 bases and J by 6 bases, with 5 bases left in between. Germline values: CDR1 KGHDR, CDR2 SFDVKD. CDR3 bases: TGTGCCACCAGTGATCCGGGTCAGCCCCAGCATTTT. It codes for CATSDPGQPQHF.

This clonotype has a count of ten or more. CDR3 protein: CASSLASGGYYEQYF. As DNA, the CDR3 is TGTGCCAGCAGCTTAGCCAGCGGGGGATACTACGAGCAGTACTTC. This rearrangement joins TRBV11-2 to TRBJ2-7, with 8 bases identical to TRBD2. The germline gives CDR1 SGHAT, CDR2 FQNNGV. The CDR3 length is 15 residues. V lost 1 base to trimming and J lost 3 bases; unmatched junction nucleotides: 5.

This clonotype was picked up many times. The rearrangement links TRBV20-1 to TRBJ1-1; tentative D call: TRBD1 (6 bases). This CDR3 region has 13 residues. Germline loops: CDR1 DFQATT, CDR2 SNEGSKA (reference sequence). V shed 3 bases and J shed 3 bases, with 11 bases lying between them. DNA for the CDR3: TGCAGTGCTAGGGGCAGGGGATACACTGAAGCTTTCTTT. Translation gives CSARGRGYTEAFF.

The sample holds many counts of this clonotype. The chain links TRBV24-1 to TRBJ2-2; D remains unclear. V was cut by 5 bases and J by 1 base, with 7 bases left in between. Germline CDR1 KGHDR, CDR2 SFDVKD. The CDR3 runs 14 residues. CDR3 DNA sequence: TGTGCCACCAGTGGGAAAGGGAACACCGGGGAGCTGTTTTTT. Translation gives CATSGKGNTGELFF.

The chain joins TRBV5-1 to TRBJ2-5, with D possibly being TRBD1 (6 bases). The ends were cut back, 4 bases at V and 2 bases at J, with 15 bases in the middle. CDR3 size: 15 residues. The V gene's germline CDR1 is SGHRS and CDR2 YFSETQ. The CDR3 here is CASSASTGSQETQYF. The CDR3 DNA sequence: TGCGCCAGCAGCGCATCGACAGGATCACAAGAGACCCAGTACTTC.

This clonotype has just a few counts. The CDR3 loop is CSAQGASGGTYNEQFF. For the CDR3, the DNA is TGCAGTGCTCAGGGGGCTAGCGGGGGCACCTACAATGAGCAGTTCTTC. The chain has TRBV20-1 and TRBJ2-1; 10 nucleotides agree with TRBD2. The junction had 9 bases not matched to a gene; V was cut back by 5 bases and J by 2 bases. CDR1 is DFQATT and CDR2 is SNEGSKA in the germline V gene (reference sequence). The CDR3 consists of 16 residues.

This clonotype was counted at least ten times. This rearrangement joins TRBV24-1 to TRBJ2-2, with TRBD1 identical over 7 bases. The CDR3 runs to 16 residues. The V and J ends lost 3 bases and 4 bases, in that order; junction bases with no gene match: 7. Germline CDR1 and CDR2: KGHDR and SFDVKD. This CDR3 is CATSDQGTALTGELFF. The CDR3 nucleotides are TGTGCCACCAGTGATCAAGGGACAGCCCTCACCGGGGAGCTGTTTTTT.

This clonotype was seen ten or more times. The rearrangement uses TRBV20-1 and TRBJ2-1, with 16 bases identical to TRBD2. This CDR3 is built from 19 residues. From germline, CDR1 is DFQATT and CDR2 SNEGSKA (reference sequence). The J segment lost 7 bases and the V segment lost 1 base, leaving 13 bases of the junction unmatched. For the CDR3, the DNA is TGCAGTGCTAGAGGACCCGGGACTAGCGGGGGGGAACTTAGGAATGAGCAGTTCTTC. Its protein product is CSARGPGTSGGELRNEQFF.

In this sample, this clonotype turned up many times. The chain joins TRBV3-1 to TRBJ1-1; TRBD1 might be the D (5 bases). Germline V gene sequence: CDR1 LGHDT, CDR2 YNNKEL (reference sequence). The V and J ends lost 3 bases and 5 bases respectively, with 7 bases between them. This CDR3 is built from 12 residues. CDR3 coding DNA: TGTGCCAGCAGCCAGGGGACTACTGAAGCTTTCTTT. Protein sequence: CASSQGTTEAFF. The variable domain in full, completed from reference TRBV3-1 and TRBJ1-1, reads DTAVSQTPKYLVTQMGNDKSIKCEQNLGHDTMYWYKQDSKKFLKIMFSYNNKELIINETVPNRFSPKSPDKAHLNLHINSLELGDSAVYFCASSQGTTEAFFGQGTRLTVV.